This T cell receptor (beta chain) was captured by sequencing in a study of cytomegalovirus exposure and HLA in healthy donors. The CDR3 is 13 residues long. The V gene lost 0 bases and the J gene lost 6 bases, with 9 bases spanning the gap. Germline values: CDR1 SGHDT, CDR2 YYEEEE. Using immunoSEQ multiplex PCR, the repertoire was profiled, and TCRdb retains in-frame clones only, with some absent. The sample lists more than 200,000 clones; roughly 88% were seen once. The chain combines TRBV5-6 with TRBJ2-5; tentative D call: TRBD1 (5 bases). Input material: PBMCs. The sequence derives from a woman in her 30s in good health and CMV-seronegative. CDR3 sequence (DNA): TGTGCCAGCAGCTTGGGACAGCCGAAGACCCAGTACTTC. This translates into CASSLGQPKTQYF.